This record covers a single T cell receptor (beta chain). Its antigen is not known. TRB was amplified from about 260 ng of peripheral blood genomic DNA per sample. This record belongs to a study of T cell clusters in autoimmune cytopenias. Study conclusions and caveats: TRB repertoire shifts in secondary cytopenia and chronic lymphocytic leukemia mostly reflected lymphoma, not autoimmunity. The T cell clusters were defined only in silico, without experimental functional validation.

TRB was amplified by touch-down multiplex PCR, primer pools A and B combined. TCRdb reprocessed the multiplex PCR reads, with one entry per CDR3 protein and no DNA. With approximately 7,000 distinct CDR3 sequences in the sample, the ten largest clones hold under 4%. CDR1 is WSHSY and CDR2 is SAAADI in the germline V gene. The CDR3 extends over 15 amino acids. This chain links TRBV10-2 with TRBJ2-2; TCRdb's assignment of TRBD1 cannot be checked, as there is no DNA. The sequencing input was peripheral blood. The origin of this receptor is a human donor with an autoimmune cytopenia or autoimmune hepatitis (not recorded which). CDR3 sequence reads: CASSDPRDSVRELFF.